These 2 T cell receptor beta chains originate from one sample sequenced in a study of blood T cell repertoires in COVID-19. This table comes from immunoSEQ multiplex PCR, and its TCRdb copy is limited to in-frame clones, with some not included. This sample has 70,000 to 100,000 clones, with just over 85% found just once. The specimen sequenced was peripheral blood. The receptors originated from a woman in her 70s with acute or convalescent COVID-19.

The chain's CDR3 is CASSTPRVPDRGNQPQHF. The CDR3 nucleotides read TGTGCCAGTAGTACGCCGCGGGTTCCGGACAGGGGTAATCAGCCCCAGCATTTT. The chain links TRBV19 to TRBJ1-5; 9 nucleotides agree with TRBD1. CDR1 LNHDA and CDR2 SQIVND come from the germline V gene (reference sequence). V was pared by 4 bases and J by 4 bases, with 14 bases of the junction left unmatched. The CDR3 is 18 amino acids.

CDR3 in amino acids: CASSQDGQGTTEAFF. In nucleotides, the CDR3 is TGCGCCAGCAGCCAAGATGGACAGGGGACCACTGAAGCTTTCTTT. The chain combines TRBV4-1 with TRBJ1-1; 9 bases line up with TRBD1. From germline, CDR1 is MGHRA and CDR2 YSYEKL. CDR3 size: 15 residues. V lost 0 bases and J lost 4; bases outside the gene matches: 3.